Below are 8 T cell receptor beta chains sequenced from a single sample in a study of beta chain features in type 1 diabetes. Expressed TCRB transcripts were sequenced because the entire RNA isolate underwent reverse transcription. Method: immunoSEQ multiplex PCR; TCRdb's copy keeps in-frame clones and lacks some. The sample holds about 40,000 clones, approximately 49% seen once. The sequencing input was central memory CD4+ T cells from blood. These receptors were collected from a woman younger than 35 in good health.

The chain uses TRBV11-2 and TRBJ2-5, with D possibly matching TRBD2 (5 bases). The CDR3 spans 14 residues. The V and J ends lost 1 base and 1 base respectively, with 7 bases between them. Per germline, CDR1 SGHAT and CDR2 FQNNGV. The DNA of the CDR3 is TGTGCCAGCAGCTTAGGCCGGGGCCAAGAGACCCAGTACTTC. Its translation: CASSLGRGQETQYF.

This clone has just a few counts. This CDR3 is CAGLSGTSTDTQYF. CDR3 bases: TGTGCCGGACTTAGCGGTACTAGCACAGATACGCAGTATTTT. The chain recombines TRBV2 with TRBJ2-3; tentative D call: TRBD2 (6 bases). Trimming pared 11 bases from V and 0 bases from J, leaving 15 bases between. This CDR3 has 14 amino acids. Germline V lookup: CDR1 SNHLY, CDR2 FYNNEI.

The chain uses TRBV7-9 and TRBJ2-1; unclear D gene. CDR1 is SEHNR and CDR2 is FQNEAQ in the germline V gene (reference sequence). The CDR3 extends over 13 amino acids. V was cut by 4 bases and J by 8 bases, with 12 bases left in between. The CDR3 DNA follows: TGTGCCAGCAGCTCCCTTCTCGTTGATGAGCAGTTCTTC. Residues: CASSSLLVDEQFF.

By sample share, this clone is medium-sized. The CDR3 sequence is CASSLGGMQYF. CDR3 in DNA: TGTGCCAGCAGTCTAGGGGGAATGCAGTACTTC. The genes are TRBV6-6 and TRBJ2-7; tentative D call: TRBD1 (6 bases). The CDR3 loop spans 11 amino acids. V was trimmed by 5 bases and J by 9 bases, leaving 11 bases between them. The germline gives CDR1 MNHNY, CDR2 SVGAGI (reference sequence).

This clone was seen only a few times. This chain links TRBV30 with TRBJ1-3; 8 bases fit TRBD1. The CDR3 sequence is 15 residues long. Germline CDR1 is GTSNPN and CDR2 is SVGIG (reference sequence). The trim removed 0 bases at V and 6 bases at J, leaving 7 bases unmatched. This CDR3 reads CAWSVQRRGLNTIYF. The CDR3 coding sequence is TGTGCCTGGAGTGTACAGCGCAGGGGGCTAAACACCATATATTTT.

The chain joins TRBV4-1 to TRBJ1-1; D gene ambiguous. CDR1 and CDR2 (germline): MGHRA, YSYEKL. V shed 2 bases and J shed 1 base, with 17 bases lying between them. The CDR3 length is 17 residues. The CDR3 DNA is TGCGCCAGCAGCCAACGTGTAGGTCTTCCGGGGAACACTGAAGCTTTCTTT. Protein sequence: CASSQRVGLPGNTEAFF.

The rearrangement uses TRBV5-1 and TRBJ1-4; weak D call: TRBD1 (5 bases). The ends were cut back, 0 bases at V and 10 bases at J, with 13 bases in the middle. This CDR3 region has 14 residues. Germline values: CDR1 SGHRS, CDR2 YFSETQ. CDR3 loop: CASSLETGLGKLFF. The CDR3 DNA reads TGCGCCAGCAGCTTGGAAACAGGCCTTGGAAAACTGTTTTTT.

The CDR3 loop is CASSPINRGSNQPQHF. Here the CDR3 DNA reads TGTGCCAGCAGTCCGATCAACAGGGGATCAAATCAGCCCCAGCATTTT. The rearrangement links TRBV28 to TRBJ1-5; 7 bases map to TRBD1. The ends lost 5 bases at V and 4 bases at J; junction bases unmatched: 11. Germline-derived CDR1 and CDR2 are MDHEN and SYDVKM. This CDR3 comprises 16 residues.